This TCR beta chain is from a study of blood T cell repertoires in COVID-19. Germline V gene lookup returns CDR1 WNHNN and CDR2 SYGVQD (reference sequence). With 4 bases clipped from V and 13 bases from J, the junction kept 14 bases outside the gene matches. This CDR3 is built from 15 residues. The data were produced by immunoSEQ multiplex PCR, yet TCRdb's version contains in-frame clones alone and is incomplete. The sample shows around 250,000 clones, about nine tenths of them seen only once. The specimen was PBMCs or T cells enriched from blood (not recorded which). V gene TRBV10-1 combines with J gene TRBJ2-2, with TRBD1 identical over 8 bases. The clonotype was recovered from a man aged 18 to 30 who had recovered from COVID-19. The CDR3 reads CASSADGRGRAGLFF. CDR3 coding DNA: TGCGCCAGCAGTGCCGACGGCAGGGGGCGCGCGGGGCTGTTTTTT.